This record looks at one T cell receptor beta chain sequence and its context. V gave up 4 bases and J gave up 9 bases, with 15 bases separating them. CDR1 is LNHDA, CDR2 SQIVND, per germline (reference sequence). The CDR3 totals 13 residues. The method was immunoSEQ multiplex PCR; TCRdb's version includes in-frame clones alone and lacks a portion of them. The sample lists around 59,000 clones; 92% were seen once. The sample is drawn from a study of T cell changes during pregnancy in multiple sclerosis. The source is a female donor in good health, enrolled as a control in a pregnancy study. The material was peripheral blood, obtained in the third trimester of pregnancy. The V gene is TRBV19, the J gene TRBJ1-1, with a possible D match to TRBD1 (6 bases). The CDR3 protein is CASSTTEQGKAFF. The CDR3 DNA reads TGTGCCAGTAGTACCACTGAACAGGGAAAAGCTTTCTTT.